Listed below are T cell receptor beta chains from one sample, sequenced in a study of cytomegalovirus exposure and HLA in healthy donors. This table comes from immunoSEQ multiplex PCR, and its TCRdb copy is limited to in-frame clones, with some not included. The sample carries about 160,000 clones, roughly 80% recorded once. The sample taken for sequencing was PBMCs. Receptor source: a human donor in good health. Both conserved end residues are part of each CDR3. Fields, in order: D gene, J gene, clone size, V gene, CDR3 DNA, CDR3 protein. D genes are given only for firm matches. A row's size may be missing; if present it is once, few, many or a size class.

TRBD2 | TRBJ2-1 | - | TRBV11-2 | TGTGCCAGCAGCCCCGGGGAGGGGACCTACAATGAGCAGTTCTTC | CASSPGEGTYNEQFF
TRBD1 | TRBJ2-5 | - | TRBV13 | TGTGCCAGCAGCCCCCGGGACAGGGGGGAGACCCAGTACTTC | CASSPRDRGETQYF
TRBD1 | TRBJ1-1 | - | TRBV4-1 | TGCGCCAGCAGCCATAGACAGGGGCTGAACACTGAAGCTTTCTTT | CASSHRQGLNTEAFF
- | TRBJ1-2 | - | TRBV7-9 | TGTGCCAGCAGCTTCGGACAGCAGGTTCCCTTAAACACCTTC | CASSFGQQVPLNTF
TRBD1 | TRBJ1-2 | - | TRBV5-1 | TGCGCCAGCAGCTTGTCAGGGGGCGCAGACTATGGCTACACCTTC | CASSLSGGADYGYTF
TRBD1 | TRBJ1-4 | few | TRBV7-9 | TGTGCCAGCAGCCCCACGACAGGGGAAGACGAAAAACTGTTTTTT | CASSPTTGEDEKLFF
TRBD1 | TRBJ1-4 | - | TRBV6-5 | TGTGCCAGCAATCCACAGGGGCGCAATGAAAAACTGTTTTTT | CASNPQGRNEKLFF
- | TRBJ2-1 | - | TRBV5-1 | TGCGCCAGCAGCTTGACGGGTTTTGAGCAGTTCTTC | CASSLTGFEQFF
TRBD1 | TRBJ1-5 | few | TRBV5-5 | TGTGCCAGCAGCTTGGGGACAGGGTTCCATCAGCCCCAGCATTTT | CASSLGTGFHQPQHF
TRBD1 | TRBJ2-7 | few | TRBV7-9 | TGTGCCAGCAGCTCCACCCGGGACAGGGAGTACTACGAGCAGTACTTC | CASSSTRDREYYEQYF
TRBD1 | TRBJ2-7 | - | TRBV6-4 | TGTGCCAGAAGCAGACAGGGAAGGTGGGAGCAGTACTTC | CARSRQGRWEQYF
- | TRBJ2-2 | once | TRBV5-1 | TGCGCCAGCAGCCCCGGTGGAGTCCGGAACACCGGGGAGCTGTTTTTT | CASSPGGVRNTGELFF
TRBD1 | TRBJ2-3 | - | TRBV5-6 | TGTGCCAGCAGCGCACGACAGGGGTGGACAGATACGCAGTATTTT | CASSARQGWTDTQYF
TRBD1 | TRBJ1-5 | - | TRBV7-8 | TGTGCCAGCAGCAGGGACAGTCCTAATCAGCCCCAGCATTTT | CASSRDSPNQPQHF
- | TRBJ1-6 | - | TRBV6-5 | TGTGCCAGCAGTTACGGAGATAATTCACCCCTCCACTTT | CASSYGDNSPLHF
TRBD1 | TRBJ1-2 | - | TRBV2 | TGTGCCAGCAGGCCCGGGACAGGGGGCGCCTATGGCTACACCTTC | CASRPGTGGAYGYTF
- | TRBJ2-7 | - | TRBV10-3 | TGTGCCGCCCGGAGGGGGACAGCGACCTACGAGCAGTACTTC | CAARRGTATYEQYF
- | TRBJ2-3 | - | TRBV5-1 | TGCGCCAGCAGCCCCAGAGGGGGTGCTGGATTCTCCACAGATACGCAGTATTTT | CASSPRGGAGFSTDTQYF
TRBD1 | TRBJ2-2 | - | TRBV27 | TGTGCCAGCAGACTCGACAGGGAAGGCGGGGAGCTGTTTTTT | CASRLDREGGELFF
- | TRBJ2-7 | - | TRBV27 | TGTGCCAGCAGCCCTTACAGTCGACCGAGCTCCTACGAGCAGTACTTC | CASSPYSRPSSYEQYF
TRBD1 | TRBJ1-2 | - | TRBV29-1 | TGCAGCGCCCGGGACAGAAGCTATGGCTACACCTTC | CSARDRSYGYTF
TRBD1 | TRBJ1-4 | - | TRBV7-2 | TGTGCCAGCAGCCCAAGGACAGGGCAAACAAGGGAAAAACTGTTTTTT | CASSPRTGQTREKLFF
TRBD2 | TRBJ2-5 | - | TRBV11-2 | TGTGCCAGCAGCTTATTAGGCGGGGGGGCACTCCAAGAGACCCAGTACTTC | CASSLLGGGALQETQYF
TRBD1 | TRBJ2-5 | - | TRBV7-7 | TGTGCCAGCAGTTTACAGGGGGCGGAGACCCAGTACTTC | CASSLQGAETQYF
- | TRBJ1-2 | - | TRBV5-1 | TGCGCCAGCAGCTTGGAACTCAGGGTGAATGGCTACACCTTC | CASSLELRVNGYTF
- | TRBJ1-2 | once | TRBV7-8 | TGTGCCAGCAGCCCCCGACAGGCTCCCTATGGCTACACCTTC | CASSPRQAPYGYTF
TRBD1 | TRBJ2-2 | - | TRBV25-1 | TGTGCCAGCAGTATCCGGGACAGATTCACCGGGGAGCTGTTTTTT | CASSIRDRFTGELFF
- | TRBJ1-4 | - | TRBV7-8 | TGTGCCAGCAGGCCGCGGCCGGCGCCTAATGAAAAACTGTTTTTT | CASRPRPAPNEKLFF
- | TRBJ1-6 | - | TRBV19 | TGTGCCAGTAGTATGGTACAGGGCAATTCACCCCTCCACTTT | CASSMVQGNSPLHF
- | TRBJ2-3 | - | TRBV7-9 | TGTGCCAGCAGCGAATCAGCGGTGCCTAGCACAGATACGCAGTATTTT | CASSESAVPSTDTQYF
- | TRBJ2-7 | - | TRBV5-4 | TGTGCCAGCAGCTCCGACAGGCGCTACGAGCAGTACTTC | CASSSDRRYEQYF
TRBD1 | TRBJ2-5 | - | TRBV7-2 | TGTGCCAGCAGCCGGGACAGGGCGACAGAGACCCAGTACTTC | CASSRDRATETQYF
TRBD1 | TRBJ2-1 | - | TRBV4-3 | TGCGCCAGCAGCCAAGAAGGTTGGCAGGGGGATAGGAATGAGCAGTTCTTC | CASSQEGWQGDRNEQFF
TRBD1 | TRBJ1-1 | - | TRBV29-1 | TGCAGCGTGACCAGATACCATACAGGGGAACGGGGTGAAGCTTTCTTT | CSVTRYHTGERGEAFF
- | TRBJ2-7 | - | TRBV5-1 | TGCGCCAGCAGACAGGGACCCTCCAGCTACGAGCAGTACTTC | CASRQGPSSYEQYF
TRBD1 | TRBJ1-1 | - | TRBV6-5 | TGTGCCAGCAGCTCCACCCGACAGGGCAACACTGAAGCTTTCTTT | CASSSTRQGNTEAFF
TRBD1 | TRBJ2-1 | few | TRBV6-5 | TGTGCCAGCAGTTACTCGGACAGGGTCACCTACAATGAGCAGTTCTTC | CASSYSDRVTYNEQFF
TRBD1 | TRBJ1-6 | - | TRBV6-1 | TGTGCCAGCATTGCCTCGGGACAGGGGGCGTCACCCCTCCACTTT | CASIASGQGASPLHF